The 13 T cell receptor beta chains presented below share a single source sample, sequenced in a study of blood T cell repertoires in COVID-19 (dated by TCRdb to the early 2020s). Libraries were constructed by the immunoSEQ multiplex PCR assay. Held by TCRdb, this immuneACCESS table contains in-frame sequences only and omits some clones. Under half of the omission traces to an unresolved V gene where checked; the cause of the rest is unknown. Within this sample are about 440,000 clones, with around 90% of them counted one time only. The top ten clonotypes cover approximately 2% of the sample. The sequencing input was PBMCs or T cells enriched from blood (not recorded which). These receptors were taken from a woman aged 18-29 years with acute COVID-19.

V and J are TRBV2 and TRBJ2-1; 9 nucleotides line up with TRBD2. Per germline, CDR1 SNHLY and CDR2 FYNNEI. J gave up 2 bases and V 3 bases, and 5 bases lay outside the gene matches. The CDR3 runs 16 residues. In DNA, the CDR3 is TGTGCCAGCAGTGAGCTAGCGGGAATCACCTACAATGAGCAGTTCTTC. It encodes CASSELAGITYNEQFF.

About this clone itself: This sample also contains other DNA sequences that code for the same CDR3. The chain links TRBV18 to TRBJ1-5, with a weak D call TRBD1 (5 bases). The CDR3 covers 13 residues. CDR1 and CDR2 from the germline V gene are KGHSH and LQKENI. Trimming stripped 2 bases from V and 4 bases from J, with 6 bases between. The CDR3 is CASSPGGNQPQHF. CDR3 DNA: TGTGCCAGCTCACCAGGGGGGAATCAGCCCCAGCATTTT.

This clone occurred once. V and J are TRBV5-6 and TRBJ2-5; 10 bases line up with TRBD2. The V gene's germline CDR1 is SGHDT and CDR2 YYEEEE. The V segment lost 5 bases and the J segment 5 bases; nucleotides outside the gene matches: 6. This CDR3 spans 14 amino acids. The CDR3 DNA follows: TGTGCCAGCAGGAGCGGGGGGGGTTTGGAGACCCAGTACTTC. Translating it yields CASRSGGGLETQYF.

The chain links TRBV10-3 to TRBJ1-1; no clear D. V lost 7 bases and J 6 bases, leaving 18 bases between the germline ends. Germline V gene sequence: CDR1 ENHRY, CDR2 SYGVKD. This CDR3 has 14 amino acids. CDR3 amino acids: CAITQSRENAEAFF. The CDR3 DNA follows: TGTGCCATCACCCAAAGCCGGGAGAATGCTGAAGCTTTCTTT.

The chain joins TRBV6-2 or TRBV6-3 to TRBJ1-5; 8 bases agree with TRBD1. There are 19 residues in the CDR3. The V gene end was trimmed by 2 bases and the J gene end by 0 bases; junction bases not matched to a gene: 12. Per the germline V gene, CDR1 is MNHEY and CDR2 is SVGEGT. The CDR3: CASSYNQDREGYSNQPQHF. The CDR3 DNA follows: TGTGCCAGCAGTTACAACCAGGACAGGGAGGGTTATAGCAATCAGCCCCAGCATTTT.

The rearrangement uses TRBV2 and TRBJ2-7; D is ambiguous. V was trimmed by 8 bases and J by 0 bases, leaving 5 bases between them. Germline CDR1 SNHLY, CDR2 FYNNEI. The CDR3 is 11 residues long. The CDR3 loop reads CASRDSYEQYF. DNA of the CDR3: TGTGCCAGCCGCGACTCCTACGAGCAGTACTTC.

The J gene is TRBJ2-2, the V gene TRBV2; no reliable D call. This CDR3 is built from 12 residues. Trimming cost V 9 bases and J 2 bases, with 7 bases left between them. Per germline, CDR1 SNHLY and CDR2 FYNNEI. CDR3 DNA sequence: TGTGCCAGTCGTTTAAACACCGGGGAGCTGTTTTTT. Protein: CASRLNTGELFF.

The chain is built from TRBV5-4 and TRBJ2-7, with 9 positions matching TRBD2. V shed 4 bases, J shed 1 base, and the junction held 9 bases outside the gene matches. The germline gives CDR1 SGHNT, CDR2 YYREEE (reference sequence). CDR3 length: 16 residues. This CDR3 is CASSAGGRATSYEQYF. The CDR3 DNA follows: TGTGCCAGCAGCGCGGGAGGGCGGGCAACATCCTACGAGCAGTACTTC.

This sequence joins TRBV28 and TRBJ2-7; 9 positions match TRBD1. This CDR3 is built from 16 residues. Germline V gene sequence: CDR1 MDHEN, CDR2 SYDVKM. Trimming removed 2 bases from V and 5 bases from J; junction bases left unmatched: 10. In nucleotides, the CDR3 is TGTGCCAGCAGTTTAATCCCGGGACAGGGTCCGGACGAGCAGTACTTC. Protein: CASSLIPGQGPDEQYF.

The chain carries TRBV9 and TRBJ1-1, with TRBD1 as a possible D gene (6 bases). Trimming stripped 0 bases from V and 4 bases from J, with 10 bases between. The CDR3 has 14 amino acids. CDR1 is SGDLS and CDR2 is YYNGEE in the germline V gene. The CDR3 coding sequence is TGTGCCAGCAGCGTAGGGGAGGGGGGCACTGAAGCTTTCTTT. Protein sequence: CASSVGEGGTEAFF.

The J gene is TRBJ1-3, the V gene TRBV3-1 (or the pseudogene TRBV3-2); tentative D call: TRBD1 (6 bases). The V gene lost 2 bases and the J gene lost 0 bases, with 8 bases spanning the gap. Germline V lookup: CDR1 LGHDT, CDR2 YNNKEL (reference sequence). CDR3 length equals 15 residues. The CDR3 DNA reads TGTGCCAGCAGCCAACTACAGGGCTCTGGAAACACCATATATTTT. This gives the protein CASSQLQGSGNTIYF.

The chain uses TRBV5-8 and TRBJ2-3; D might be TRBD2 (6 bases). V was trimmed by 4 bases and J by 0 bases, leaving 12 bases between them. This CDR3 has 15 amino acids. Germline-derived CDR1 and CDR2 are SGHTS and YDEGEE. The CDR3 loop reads CASSLRRESTDTQYF. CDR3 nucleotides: TGTGCCAGCAGCCTGAGGAGGGAGAGCACAGATACGCAGTATTTT.

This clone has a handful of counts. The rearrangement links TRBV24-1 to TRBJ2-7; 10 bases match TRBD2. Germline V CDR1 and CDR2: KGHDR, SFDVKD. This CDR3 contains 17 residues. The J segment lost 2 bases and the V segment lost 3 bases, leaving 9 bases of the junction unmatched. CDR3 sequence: CATSDNGLADTTYEQYF. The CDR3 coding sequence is TGTGCCACCAGTGATAACGGACTAGCGGATACTACCTACGAGCAGTACTTC.